This T cell receptor beta chain was profiled in a study of blood T cell repertoires in COVID-19. Study context: COVID-19 samples, acute and convalescent, were from the United States, Italy and Spain. In each case, the material was cDNA or gDNA derived from T cells, B-cell-depleted T cells, or PBMCs.

Source study methods: Estimates of nucleated cell counts were drawn from the amplification of reference gene primers. The method was immunoSEQ multiplex PCR; TCRdb's version includes in-frame clones alone and lacks a portion of them. The V and J calls and the clone size are those of that table, but D and trimming were determined from the DNA. In the table there are approximately 60,000 clones, around 83% of which are singletons. The CDR3 is made up of 14 amino acids. Germline assignment: CDR1 MNHNY and CDR2 SVGAGI (reference sequence). Trimming cost V 5 bases and J 2 bases, with 11 bases left between them.

The sequencing sample was made of peripheral blood. The chain combines TRBV6-6 with TRBJ2-3; perhaps TRBD2 as D (6 bases). This clonotype was sampled from a human donor in a cohort sampled during active COVID-19. For the CDR3, the DNA is TGTGCCAGCAGTAAAGCTAGCGTCACAGATACGCAGTATTTT. This encodes CASSKASVTDTQYF.